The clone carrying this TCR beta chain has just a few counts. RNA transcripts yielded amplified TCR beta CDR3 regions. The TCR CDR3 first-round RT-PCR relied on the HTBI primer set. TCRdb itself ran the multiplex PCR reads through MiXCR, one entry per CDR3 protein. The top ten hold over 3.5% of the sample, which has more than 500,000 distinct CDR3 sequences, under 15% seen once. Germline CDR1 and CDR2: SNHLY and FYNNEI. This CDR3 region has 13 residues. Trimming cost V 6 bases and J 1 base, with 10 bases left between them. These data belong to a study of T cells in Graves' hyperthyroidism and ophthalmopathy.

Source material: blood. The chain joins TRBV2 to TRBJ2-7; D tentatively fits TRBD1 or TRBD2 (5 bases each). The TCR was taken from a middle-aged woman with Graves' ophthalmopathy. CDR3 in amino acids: CASSGDQSYEQYF. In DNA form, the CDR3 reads TGTGCCAGCAGCGGGGACCAATCCTACGAGCAGTACTTC.